Listed below are T cell receptor beta chains from one sample, sequenced in a study of cytomegalovirus exposure and HLA in healthy donors. TCRdb's copy holds only in-frame clones and misses some; the assay was immunoSEQ multiplex PCR. The repertoire has tens of thousands of clones, 70% to 90% of them found once; the top ten carry around 5.9%. Sequenced input: PBMCs. The receptors shown here come from a male donor in good health and CMV-seronegative. CDR3s include the opening cysteine and the closing phenylalanine or tryptophan. Each record gives: V gene, clone size, J gene, CDR3 protein. The size entry is marked missing in some rows and otherwise reads once, few, many or a size class.

TRBV19	NA	TRBJ2-7	CASRHRGQGSYEQYF
TRBV5-4	NA	TRBJ1-1	CASSPRTAPRGTEAFF
TRBV19	NA	TRBJ2-6	CASRAGPGANVLTF
TRBV5-1	NA	TRBJ2-5	CASSLDVGGRETQYF
TRBV6-4	NA	TRBJ2-3	CASSPDRATDTQYF
TRBV7-2	once	TRBJ1-1	CASSLVQGPNTEAFF
TRBV2	once	TRBJ1-1	CASSLGQLNTEAFF
TRBV6-4	NA	TRBJ1-1	CASSEEVNTEAFF
TRBV18	NA	TRBJ1-4	CASSQEIRNEKLFF
TRBV12-2	NA	NA	CASRLEESYEQYF
TRBV19	NA	TRBJ2-1	CASTVGQTYNEQFF
TRBV4-1	NA	TRBJ1-2	CASSQEYELWASNYGYTF
TRBV2	once	TRBJ1-3	CASSARQASNTIYF
TRBV10-3	medium-sized	TRBJ1-5	CAISERQGAQPQHF
TRBV7-8	NA	TRBJ2-1	CASSPSGESLGNEQFF
TRBV5-4	NA	TRBJ1-2	CASSLGAGTGDGYTF
TRBV10-3	NA	TRBJ1-1	CAISEIGQRGTEAFF
TRBV4-1	NA	TRBJ1-2	CASSQDEAVGSYTF